This record covers a single TCR beta chain. Its antigen is still unknown. The entry originates in a study of OX40 agonist ivuxolimab in advanced cancers. As for the study in general: Partial response was recorded in three patients: one hepatocellular carcinoma and two cutaneous melanoma cases. Study findings and constraints: At doses 0.1 to 3.0 mg/kg, CD4+ and CD8+ clones expanded.

This CDR3 is 13 amino acids long. The germline V and J ends were trimmed by 5 bases and 5 bases, with 12 bases remaining between them. The germline V gene has CDR1 KGHSH and CDR2 LQKENI. Autoimmune disease history or systemic immunosuppression led to patient exclusion. Libraries were prepared by immunoSEQ multiplex PCR; TCRdb keeps only in-frame clonotypes and omits some of them. The data contain approximately 77,000 clones, roughly nine tenths of them singletons. Specimen: CD4+ or CD8+ T cells sorted from blood, collected in a trial of the OX40 agonist ivuxolimab. This sequence joins TRBV18 and TRBJ2-5; the D gene could be TRBD1 or TRBD2 (5 bases each). The receptor comes from an adult with an advanced solid tumor such as melanoma, head and neck, liver or kidney cancer. This chain's CDR3 is CASSVRDEETQYF. In nucleotides, the CDR3 is TGTGCCAGCTCAGTCCGGGACGAGGAGACCCAGTACTTC. The variable domain in full, with the rest retrieved from reference TRBV18 and TRBJ2-5, is NAGVMQNPRHLVRRRGQEARLRCSPMKGHSHVYWYRQLPEEGLKFMVYLQKENIIDESGMPKERFSAEFPKEGPSILRIQQVVRGDSAAYFCASSVRDEETQYFGPGTRLLVL.